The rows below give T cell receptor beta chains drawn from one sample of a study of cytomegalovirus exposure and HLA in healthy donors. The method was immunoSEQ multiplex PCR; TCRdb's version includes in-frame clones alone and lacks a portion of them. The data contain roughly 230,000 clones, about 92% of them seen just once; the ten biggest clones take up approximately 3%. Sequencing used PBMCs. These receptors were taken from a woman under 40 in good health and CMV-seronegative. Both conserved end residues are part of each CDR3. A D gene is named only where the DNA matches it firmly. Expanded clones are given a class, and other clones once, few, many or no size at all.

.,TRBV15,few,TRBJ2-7,TGTGCCACCAGCAGAGGTCTTCGCGAGGGCGAGCAGTACTTC,CATSRGLREGEQYF
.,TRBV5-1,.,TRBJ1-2,TGCGCCACCGGTGAACAGGGTTATGGCTACACCTTC,CATGEQGYGYTF
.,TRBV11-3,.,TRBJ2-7,TGTGCCAGCAGCTTAGACAGCCGCAGTTACTTC,CASSLDSRSYF
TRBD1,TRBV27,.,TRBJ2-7,TGTGCCAGCAGCACCGGGACAGGGGGCTTGGAGCAGTACTTC,CASSTGTGGLEQYF
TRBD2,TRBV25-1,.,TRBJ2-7,TGTGCCAGCAGTGATTCGCTAGCGGGACTTTCCTACGAGCAGTACTTC,CASSDSLAGLSYEQYF
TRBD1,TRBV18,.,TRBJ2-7,TGTGCCAGCTCACCTAACGCCGGGACAGGCACCTACGAGCAGTACTTC,CASSPNAGTGTYEQYF
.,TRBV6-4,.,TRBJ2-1,TGTGCCAGCAGTCCGGGACGTGACTCCTACAATGAGCAGTTCTTC,CASSPGRDSYNEQFF
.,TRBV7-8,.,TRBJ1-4,TGTGCCAGCAGCCCAAACAGGGAGTCTAATGAAAAACTGTTTTTT,CASSPNRESNEKLFF
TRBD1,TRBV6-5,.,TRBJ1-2,TGTGCCAGCAGAAACGACAGGGGTGCTAACTATGGCTACACCTTC,CASRNDRGANYGYTF
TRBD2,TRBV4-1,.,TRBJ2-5,TGCGCCAGCAGCCAAGATAAGCGGGAGGGGTGGGAGACCCAGTACTTC,CASSQDKREGWETQYF
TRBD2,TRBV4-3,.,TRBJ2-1,TGCGCCAGCAGCCAAGAGCCTAGCGGGATCGGTGAGCAGTTCTTC,CASSQEPSGIGEQFF
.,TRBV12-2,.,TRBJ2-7,TGTGCAAGTCGCTTAGTGAGGAGCAGGAGGGTGATCTACGAGCAGTACTTC,CASRLVRSRRVIYEQYF
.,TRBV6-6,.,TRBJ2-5,TGTGCCAGCAGCCACGAGGGGGGCAGGGTGGCAGAGACCCAGTACTTC,CASSHEGGRVAETQYF
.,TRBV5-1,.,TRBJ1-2,TGCGCCAGCAGCTTGGCCACGGGGCCCGACTATGGCTACACCTTC,CASSLATGPDYGYTF
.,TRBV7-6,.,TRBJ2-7,TGTGCCAGCAGCTTAGGGGGGGAACTCTACGAGCAGTACTTC,CASSLGGELYEQYF
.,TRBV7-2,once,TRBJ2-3,TGTGCCAGCAGCTACAATACAGGGCTGGATACGCAGTATTTT,CASSYNTGLDTQYF
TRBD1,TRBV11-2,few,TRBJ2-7,TGTGCCAGCAGCTTAGTGCAACAGGGGTACGAGCAGTACTTC,CASSLVQQGYEQYF
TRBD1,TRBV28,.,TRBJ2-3,TGTGCCAGCAGCCAGGACAGGGCAGCAGATACGCAGTATTTT,CASSQDRAADTQYF
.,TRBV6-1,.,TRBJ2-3,TGTGCCAGCAGTGAAAGAGGAGCCACAGATACGCAGTATTTT,CASSERGATDTQYF
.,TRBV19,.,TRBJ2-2,TGTGCCAGTACGCAGGGACCGAACACCGGGGAGCTGTTTTTT,CASTQGPNTGELFF
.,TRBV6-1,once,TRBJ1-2,TGTGCCAGCAGCTCCGGGACGGCAGTATTTTTTGGCTACACCTTC,CASSSGTAVFFGYTF
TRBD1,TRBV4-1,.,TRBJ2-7,TGCGCCAGCAGCCAAAACCCGGCAGGGGGAAGGAACTCCTACGAGCAGTACTTC,CASSQNPAGGRNSYEQYF
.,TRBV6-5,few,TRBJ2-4,TGTGCCAGCAGTCGGGGGTTTCGGCAAAACATTCAGTACTTC,CASSRGFRQNIQYF
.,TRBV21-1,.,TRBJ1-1,TGTGCCAGCAGCAAAGGGGGCAGGGCTATTGAAGCTTTCTTT,CASSKGGRAIEAFF
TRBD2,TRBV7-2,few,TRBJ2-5,TGTGCCAGCAGCTTAGGGGGAACGGGGGGAAAGACCCAGTACTTC,CASSLGGTGGKTQYF
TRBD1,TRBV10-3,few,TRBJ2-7,TGTGCCATCAGGGAACCGGGACAGGGGAGAGTCTACGAGCAGTACTTC,CAIREPGQGRVYEQYF
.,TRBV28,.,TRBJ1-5,TGTGCCAGCAGTTTAACGTATCAGCCCCAGCATTTT,CASSLTYQPQHF
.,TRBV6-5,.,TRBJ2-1,TGTGCCAGCAGTCACTGGACACCGGGGGAGCAGTTCTTC,CASSHWTPGEQFF
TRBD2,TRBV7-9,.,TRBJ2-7,TGTGCCAGCAGCCGGGGGACTAGCGGGAGCTACGAGCAGTACTTC,CASSRGTSGSYEQYF
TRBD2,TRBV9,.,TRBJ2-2,TGTGCCAGCAGCGTAGTTTCTAGCGGATACACCGGGGAGCTGTTTTTT,CASSVVSSGYTGELFF
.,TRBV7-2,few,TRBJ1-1,TGTGCCAGCAGCTTAGCCCCGGACAACCAAGCTTTCTTT,CASSLAPDNQAFF
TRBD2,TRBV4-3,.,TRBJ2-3,TGCGCCAGCAGCCAAGGCCCCTTTGTTGGCGGGAGGGGAGGGTCCACAGATACGCAGTATTTT,CASSQGPFVGGRGGSTDTQYF
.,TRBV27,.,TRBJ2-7,TGTGCCAGCAGTTTTTCGAACTGGGGCGAGCAGTACTTC,CASSFSNWGEQYF
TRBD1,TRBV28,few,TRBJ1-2,TGTGCCAGCAGTTTGCCCGGAATTGCCCCTCCCTCGGACAGGCGAGGGGGCTACACCTTC,CASSLPGIAPPSDRRGGYTF
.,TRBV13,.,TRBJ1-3,TGTGCCAGCAGTAAGGGGGATCTACTTATCTCTGGAAACACCATATATTTT,CASSKGDLLISGNTIYF
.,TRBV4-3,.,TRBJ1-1,TGCGCCAGCAGCCAAGATCTGTCGGTAGGAGCTTTCTTT,CASSQDLSVGAFF
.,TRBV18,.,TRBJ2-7,TGTGCCAGCTCACCCCCCGGGACCCTACGGGAGCAGTACTTC,CASSPPGTLREQYF
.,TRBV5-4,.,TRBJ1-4,TGTGCCAGCAGCTTCCAGGGTGCTAATGAAAAACTGTTTTTT,CASSFQGANEKLFF
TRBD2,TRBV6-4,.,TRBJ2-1,TGTGCCAGCAGCGCGGGACTAGCGGGTATCTATGAGCAGTTCTTC,CASSAGLAGIYEQFF
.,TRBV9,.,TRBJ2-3,TGTGCCAGCAGCGTAGAGGGGTCCTTATACACAGATACGCAGTATTTT,CASSVEGSLYTDTQYF